A single sample gave rise to the 25 T cell receptor beta chains below, sequenced in a study of blood T cell repertoires in COVID-19. Sequenced by immunoSEQ multiplex PCR; TCRdb stores in-frame clones only, minus some. The sample records about 95,000 clones, more than 80% being singletons. The source material was peripheral blood. The receptors come from a man aged 50 to 60 with COVID-19, enrolled during active disease.

This rearrangement joins TRBV7-2 to TRBJ2-3, with 7 bases lining up with TRBD2. Trimming cost V 1 base and J 6 bases; bases outside gene matches: 13. The CDR3 runs 17 residues. The V gene's germline CDR1 is SGHTA and CDR2 FQGNSA. The DNA for the CDR3 is TGTGCCAGCAGCTTAGGACTAGCAGTTTTAATAGGGGATACGCAGTATTTT. Its protein is CASSLGLAVLIGDTQYF.

The chain recombines TRBV2 with TRBJ1-2; D might be TRBD1 (6 bases). The V end lost 1 base, the J end lost 3 bases, and 15 bases lay between the germline ends. Germline CDR1 reads SNHLY; CDR2 reads FYNNEI. The CDR3 runs 16 residues. The CDR3 sequence is CASSEGIPGHHYGYTF. The CDR3 DNA sequence: TGTGCCAGCAGTGAAGGGATTCCGGGACACCACTATGGCTACACCTTC.

V gene TRBV6-5 combines with J gene TRBJ1-4; D remains ambiguous. This CDR3 is 15 amino acids long. Germline CDR1 and CDR2: MNHEY and SVGAGI. Trimming stripped 5 bases from V and 4 bases from J, with 14 bases between. The CDR3 DNA is TGTGCCAGCAGTCCCCGACTGAGAGTTAATGAAAAACTGTTTTTT. Amino acid sequence: CASSPRLRVNEKLFF.

J is TRBJ1-2 and V is TRBV6-6, with a weak D call TRBD1 (5 bases). This CDR3 is built from 15 residues. V dropped 4 bases and J dropped 0 bases, with 12 bases sitting between them. Germline V CDR1 and CDR2: MNHNY, SVGAGI (reference sequence). Here the CDR3 DNA reads TGTGCCAGCAGTTCCTCGGCAGGGACTAACTATGGCTACACCTTC. Protein: CASSSSAGTNYGYTF.

By share, this clone counts as medium-sized (0.01 to 0.1%). The rearrangement uses TRBV9 and TRBJ2-2, with 8 bases aligning to TRBD2. Germline V gene sequence: CDR1 SGDLS, CDR2 YYNGEE. There are 15 residues in the CDR3. With 0 bases clipped from V and 6 bases from J, the junction kept 4 bases outside the gene matches. In DNA, the CDR3 is TGTGCCAGCAGCGTAGGGGGACTAGAGGCCGGGGAGCTGTTTTTT. It specifies CASSVGGLEAGELFF.

The chain joins TRBV7-3 to TRBJ2-5; no reliable D call. CDR1 SGHTA and CDR2 FQGTGA come from the germline V gene. Between the trimmed V and J ends, which lost 2 bases and 5 bases, there was a span of 9 bases. The CDR3 is made up of 13 amino acids. Written as DNA, the CDR3 is TGTGCCAGCAGCTTAGGGCAGACGGAGACCCAGTACTTC. It is translated as CASSLGQTETQYF.

The chain employs TRBV10-2 and TRBJ1-2; TRBD1 agrees at 7 bases. The CDR3 is 15 amino acids. V gave up 0 bases and J gave up 3 bases; unmatched junction bases: 4. The germline gives CDR1 WSHSY, CDR2 SAAADI. The CDR3 DNA follows: TGCGCCAGCAGTGAGTCGTACAGGGGCGACTATGGCTACACCTTC. Amino acid sequence: CASSESYRGDYGYTF.

The chain has TRBV7-2 and TRBJ1-4; no definite D call. V dropped 5 bases and J dropped 5 bases, with 6 bases sitting between them. This CDR3 region has 12 residues. Germline CDR1 is SGHTA and CDR2 is FQGNSA. As DNA, the CDR3 is TGTGCCAGCAGCCCCAAAAATGAAAAACTGTTTTTT. It specifies CASSPKNEKLFF.

V gene TRBV9 combines with J gene TRBJ1-1; possibly TRBD1 for D (5 bases). V was shortened by 3 bases and J by 3 bases, with 18 bases between the two germline ends. The germline gives CDR1 SGDLS, CDR2 YYNGEE. The CDR3 covers 16 residues. The CDR3 coding sequence is TGTGCCAGCAGCGAAGGGGTCGGGCAGGGCCACACTGAAGCTTTCTTT. This sequence encodes CASSEGVGQGHTEAFF.

This clone has just one count. The V and J genes are TRBV7-2 and TRBJ2-5; tentatively, D is TRBD1 (6 bases). Trimming took off 0 bases at V and 2 bases at J, with 7 bases between the two ends. The CDR3 consists of 14 residues. Looked up from germline, CDR1 is SGHTA and CDR2 is FQGNSA. The CDR3 DNA sequence: TGTGCCAGCAGCTTAGCGGGACAACAAGAGACCCAGTACTTC. Translation gives CASSLAGQQETQYF.

CDR3 residues: CSGGAGTGAAFF. CDR3 DNA: TGCAGCGGGGGTGCCGGGACAGGGGCCGCTTTCTTT. The rearrangement links TRBV29-1 to TRBJ1-1; 10 bases agree with TRBD1. The CDR3 totals 12 residues. The V segment lost 7 bases and the J segment 11 bases; nucleotides outside the gene matches: 10. Germline V gene sequence: CDR1 SQVTM, CDR2 ANQGSEA.

The V call is TRBV10-3, the J call TRBJ2-1, with 8 bases matching TRBD2. After removal of 11 bases from V and 5 bases from J, the junction contained 11 bases not matched to a gene. Germline V gene sequence: CDR1 ENHRY, CDR2 SYGVKD. The CDR3 loop spans 14 amino acids. CDR3 in amino acids: CASGVAGLNNEQFF. The CDR3 nucleotides read TGTGCCTCCGGGGTAGCGGGGTTAAACAATGAGCAGTTCTTC.

V gene TRBV12-3 or TRBV12-4 combines with J gene TRBJ2-7, with D maybe TRBD1 (6 bases). The length of the CDR3 is 13 residues. Trimming shortened V by 3 bases and J by 6 bases, and 12 bases separated the two germline ends. CDR3 sequence: CASSLRGHLEQYF. The CDR3 DNA follows: TGTGCCAGCAGTTTGAGGGGACACCTCGAGCAGTACTTC.

This sequence joins TRBV30 and TRBJ1-4, with D maybe TRBD1 (5 bases). Trimming took off 1 base at V and 7 bases at J, with 10 bases between the two ends. The CDR3 runs 13 residues. Germline-derived CDR1 and CDR2 are GTSNPN and SVGIG (reference sequence). The CDR3 sequence: CAWSAMGGEKLFF. The CDR3 DNA sequence: TGTGCCTGGAGTGCGATGGGGGGTGAAAAACTGTTTTTT.

This chain links TRBV27 with TRBJ2-7; D unclear. Trimming removed 3 bases at V and 3 bases at J, with 9 bases between. Germline loops: CDR1 MNHEY, CDR2 SMNVEV (reference sequence). CDR3 length: 13 residues. This CDR3 reads CASSFSVNYEQYF. CDR3 nucleotides: TGTGCCAGCAGTTTTTCGGTTAACTACGAGCAGTACTTC.

The rearrangement uses TRBV4-1 and TRBJ2-6; D is perhaps TRBD1 (6 bases). V was trimmed by 4 bases and J by 3 bases, leaving 13 bases between them. This CDR3 contains 16 residues. Germline-derived CDR1 and CDR2 are MGHRA and YSYEKL. The CDR3 nucleotides are TGCGCCAGCAGCCGAGACAGGCTATATGGGGCCAACGTCCTGACTTTC. This encodes CASSRDRLYGANVLTF.

The V and J genes are TRBV7-9 and TRBJ1-3; no definite D call. The CDR3 is 13 residues long. The V end was cut by 6 bases, the J end by 3 bases, with 9 bases between. Germline-derived CDR1 and CDR2 are SEHNR and FQNEAQ (reference sequence). CDR3 protein: CASSVGVGNTIYF. CDR3 nucleotide sequence: TGTGCCAGCAGTGTAGGAGTTGGAAACACCATATATTTT.

The chain couples TRBV2 to TRBJ1-5; 9 bases fit TRBD1. The CDR3 spans 15 residues. The germline V gene encodes CDR1 SNHLY and CDR2 FYNNEI. The V and J ends lost 4 bases and 4 bases, in that order; junction bases with no gene match: 5. The CDR3 DNA reads as TGTGCCAGCAGTGGGGACAGGGAAGGAAATCAGCCCCAGCATTTT. It encodes CASSGDREGNQPQHF.

V usage is TRBV6-1 and J usage is TRBJ1-5, with 7 bases aligning to TRBD1. The CDR3 totals 16 residues. V shed 3 bases, J shed 2 bases, and the junction held 7 bases outside the gene matches. From germline, CDR1 is MNHNS and CDR2 SASEGT. For the CDR3, the DNA is TGTGCCAGCAGTGATAGAGGAGGGGGCGGCAATCAGCCCCAGCATTTT. Its translation is CASSDRGGGGNQPQHF.

A note on this clone: Other DNA sequences in the same sample also yield this CDR3. The chain joins TRBV6-5 to TRBJ1-5; 7 positions match TRBD1. The CDR3 length is 15 residues. The V segment lost 0 bases and the J segment 4 bases; nucleotides outside the gene matches: 3. Germline assignment: CDR1 MNHEY and CDR2 SVGAGI. CDR3 sequence (DNA): TGTGCCAGCAGTTACTCGGGACAGAAGAATCAGCCCCAGCATTTT. Protein: CASSYSGQKNQPQHF.

Comment on this clone: One end of the junction fails to match germline, which may point to a read error. The chain combines TRBV5-4 with TRBJ1-1, with D tentatively TRBD1 (6 bases). The germline CDR1 and CDR2 sequences are SGHNT and YYREEE (reference sequence). CDR3 length: 13 residues. The CDR3 DNA reads as TGTGCCAGCAGCGTCGACAGGAACCCTGAAGCTTTCTTT. As protein: CASSVDRNPEAFF.

The chain links TRBV18 to TRBJ2-7, with 8 bases matching TRBD1. The CDR3 sequence is 15 residues long. J gave up 0 bases and V 2 bases, and 3 bases lay outside the gene matches. CDR1 and CDR2 from the germline V gene are KGHSH and LQKENI. The CDR3 DNA follows: TGTGCCAGCTCACCAGGGACAGGACCCTCCTACGAGCAGTACTTC. Translated, it gives CASSPGTGPSYEQYF.

The chain couples TRBV7-3 to TRBJ2-2; D ambiguous. CDR1 and CDR2 (germline): SGHTA, FQGTGA. Trimming stripped 5 bases from V and 1 base from J, with 8 bases between. The CDR3 has 14 residues. The CDR3 DNA follows: TGTGCCAGCAGCCTGCTTAGGAACACCGGGGAGCTGTTTTTT. This sequence encodes CASSLLRNTGELFF.

The V and J genes are TRBV7-2 and TRBJ2-2; TRBD1 aligns across 7 bases. J was trimmed by 8 bases and V by 6 bases; bases with no gene match: 6. The germline V gene has CDR1 SGHTA and CDR2 FQGNSA. This CDR3 region has 13 residues. The CDR3 DNA is TGTGCCAGCAGACCACAGGGGATAGGGGAGCTGTTTTTT. Protein product: CASRPQGIGELFF.

The gene calls are TRBV5-1 and TRBJ1-1; TRBD1 matches 9 bases. V lost 4 bases and J lost 4; bases outside the gene matches: 5. Germline values: CDR1 SGHRS, CDR2 YFSETQ. The CDR3 is 14 residues long. The CDR3 sequence is CASSRGQGVTEAFF. The CDR3 DNA sequence: TGCGCCAGCAGCAGGGGACAGGGTGTCACTGAAGCTTTCTTT.